This T cell receptor (beta chain) is from a study of identical twins. To note about this clonotype: The antigen remains unidentified.

Each donor was a healthy Caucasian. Germline CDR1 and CDR2: SGHAT and FQNNGV. This CDR3 comprises 16 residues. V lost 0 bases, J lost 2 bases, and 13 bases lay in between. A universal primer site was added by template switching, and unique molecular identifiers were carried by the cDNA. TCRdb reprocessed the 5' RACE reads via MiXCR and lists one record per CDR3 protein. Here the sample spans roughly 1,500,000 distinct CDR3 sequences, about 32% being singletons. Findings of the study overall: The presence of invariant MAIT and iNKT cells could partly confound analyses of zero-insertion sequences. Out-of-frame alpha sequences common to twins exhibited a surplus of low generation probability.

This clonotype originated in a newborn girl in good health. The sequencing input was cord blood. V gene TRBV11-2 combines with J gene TRBJ1-2; TRBD1 might be the D (5 bases). The CDR3 DNA reads as TGTGCCAGCAGCTTAGAGTATGGCGGGACCAACTATGGCTACACCTTC. Translation gives CASSLEYGGTNYGYTF.